This is a list of T cell receptor beta chains from one sample in a study of shared T cell receptors in the human thymus. Produced via immunoSEQ multiplex PCR; TCRdb's table is partial and in-frame only. The sample contains about 610,000 clones, roughly 88% of which appear only once. The same data also went into a second study, on human thymus T cells.

Material: thymocytes. These receptor sequences come from a boy in the first two years of life with a congenital heart defect. CDR3s include the opening cysteine and the closing phenylalanine or tryptophan. The D gene is left open where the match is weak. The size entry is marked missing in some rows and otherwise reads once, few, many or a size class.

CDR3 DNA: TGTGCCAGCAGCCAAGATGAAACCCGGGACTCGAACACTGAAGCTTTCTTT
CDR3 protein: CASSQDETRDSNTEAFF
clone size: -
V gene: TRBV14
D gene: -
J gene: TRBJ1-1

CDR3 DNA: TGCGCCAGCAGCTTGGAGCAGGGGATGGATGAGCAGTTCTTC
CDR3 protein: CASSLEQGMDEQFF
clone size: -
V gene: TRBV5-1
D gene: -
J gene: TRBJ2-1

CDR3 DNA: TGTGCCACCAGCAGAGAGAGGAGTATGAACACTGAAGCTTTCTTT
CDR3 protein: CATSRERSMNTEAFF
clone size: -
V gene: TRBV15
D gene: -
J gene: TRBJ1-1

CDR3 DNA: TGTGCCAGCAGCTTAGGAAGACTAGCGGGACAAGAGACCCAGTACTTC
CDR3 protein: CASSLGRLAGQETQYF
clone size: -
V gene: TRBV7-9
D gene: TRBD2
J gene: TRBJ2-5

CDR3 DNA: TGCGCCAGCAGCCCAGGCAATGAGCAGTTCTTC
CDR3 protein: CASSPGNEQFF
clone size: -
V gene: TRBV4-1
D gene: -
J gene: TRBJ2-1

CDR3 DNA: TGTGCCATCAGTGAGTCTGGACGGGACAGGGGGCAGGGCGAGCAGTACTTC
CDR3 protein: CAISESGRDRGQGEQYF
clone size: -
V gene: TRBV10-3
D gene: TRBD1
J gene: TRBJ2-7

CDR3 DNA: TGTGCCAGCAGCTTGGATCCACAGGGGCATGAGGATACGCAGTATTTT
CDR3 protein: CASSLDPQGHEDTQYF
clone size: -
V gene: TRBV7-9
D gene: TRBD1
J gene: TRBJ2-3

CDR3 DNA: TGTGCCAGCAGAATGTTGAACACCTCCTACGAGCAGTACTTC
CDR3 protein: CASRMLNTSYEQYF
clone size: -
V gene: TRBV28
D gene: -
J gene: TRBJ2-7

CDR3 DNA: TGTGCCAGCAGTGGAGGACTAGCGGGAGGGCGGGTCCGCTACGAGCAGTACTTC
CDR3 protein: CASSGGLAGGRVRYEQYF
clone size: -
V gene: TRBV2
D gene: TRBD2
J gene: TRBJ2-7

CDR3 DNA: TGTGCCAGTAGTATACCATGGGGGCGACCCTACAATGAGCAGTTCTTC
CDR3 protein: CASSIPWGRPYNEQFF
clone size: few
V gene: TRBV19
D gene: -
J gene: TRBJ2-1

CDR3 DNA: TGTGCCAGCAGCATGGGACTAGCGGGAGGGCCCAGAGATACGCAGTATTTT
CDR3 protein: CASSMGLAGGPRDTQYF
clone size: once
V gene: TRBV5-4
D gene: TRBD2
J gene: TRBJ2-3

CDR3 DNA: TGTGCCAGCAGTTTACAGGGGTCTAATGAAAAACTGTTTTTT
CDR3 protein: CASSLQGSNEKLFF
clone size: -
V gene: TRBV28
D gene: -
J gene: TRBJ1-4

CDR3 DNA: TGTGCCAGCAGCCCGAGGTTGGCAGGGAAGAGCTACACCTTC
CDR3 protein: CASSPRLAGKSYTF
clone size: -
V gene: TRBV5-6
D gene: -
J gene: TRBJ1-2

CDR3 DNA: TGTGCCAGCGGGTCTAGCGGGAGCTGGGAGACCCAGTACTTC
CDR3 protein: CASGSSGSWETQYF
clone size: -
V gene: TRBV11-2
D gene: TRBD2
J gene: TRBJ2-5

CDR3 DNA: TGCGCCAGCAGCTTGGGGCCGGGACAGGGGGCCTACGAGCAGTACTTC
CDR3 protein: CASSLGPGQGAYEQYF
clone size: few
V gene: TRBV5-1
D gene: TRBD1
J gene: TRBJ2-7

CDR3 DNA: TGTGCCACCAGCAGAGACGGCCCCCAACAGGGTAACTATGGCTACACCTTC
CDR3 protein: CATSRDGPQQGNYGYTF
clone size: -
V gene: TRBV15
D gene: -
J gene: TRBJ1-2

CDR3 DNA: TGTGCCAGCAGTTTACCCCCGACAGGGGGCTTTGAGACCCAGTACTTC
CDR3 protein: CASSLPPTGGFETQYF
clone size: -
V gene: TRBV27
D gene: TRBD1
J gene: TRBJ2-5

CDR3 DNA: TGCGCCAGCAGCCACAAACTAGCGGGAAGCACAGATACGCAGTATTTT
CDR3 protein: CASSHKLAGSTDTQYF
clone size: -
V gene: TRBV4-3
D gene: TRBD2
J gene: TRBJ2-3

CDR3 DNA: TGTGCCAGCAGCCAAGATGGTACTCAAAGCTCCTACGAGCAGTACTTC
CDR3 protein: CASSQDGTQSSYEQYF
clone size: -
V gene: TRBV4-2
D gene: -
J gene: TRBJ2-7

CDR3 DNA: TGTGCCAGCTCACCGGAAAACCGGGACAGGGACGCAGATACGCAGTATTTT
CDR3 protein: CASSPENRDRDADTQYF
clone size: -
V gene: TRBV18
D gene: TRBD1
J gene: TRBJ2-3

CDR3 DNA: TGCGCCAGCAGCACTCAAACAGGGGACTACGAGCAGTACTTC
CDR3 protein: CASSTQTGDYEQYF
clone size: -
V gene: TRBV5-1
D gene: TRBD1
J gene: TRBJ2-7

CDR3 DNA: TGTGCCAGCATCGGGGAGGGTTACTTCGAGCAGTACTTC
CDR3 protein: CASIGEGYFEQYF
clone size: -
V gene: TRBV2
D gene: TRBD2
J gene: TRBJ2-7

CDR3 DNA: TGTGCCAGCAGCTCTCCGGGGGGGAGCCGAGAGACCCAGTACTTC
CDR3 protein: CASSSPGGSRETQYF
clone size: -
V gene: TRBV28
D gene: TRBD2
J gene: TRBJ2-5

CDR3 DNA: TGTGCCAGCAGTTTGAGAGTCTGCTACGAGCAGTACTTC
CDR3 protein: CASSLRVCYEQYF
clone size: -
V gene: TRBV28
D gene: -
J gene: TRBJ2-7

CDR3 DNA: TGCGCCAGCAGTGAGTCGGTTTCTAGCGGGGATAAGCTCTACGAGCAGTACTTC
CDR3 protein: CASSESVSSGDKLYEQYF
clone size: -
V gene: TRBV10-1
D gene: TRBD2
J gene: TRBJ2-7

CDR3 DNA: TGTGCCACCAGCAGAGGGGGCGTCGGAAACACCATATATTTT
CDR3 protein: CATSRGGVGNTIYF
clone size: -
V gene: TRBV15
D gene: -
J gene: TRBJ1-3

CDR3 DNA: TGTGCCAGCAGTGCAGGGAAGAACACTGAAGCTTTCTTT
CDR3 protein: CASSAGKNTEAFF
clone size: -
V gene: TRBV6-5
D gene: -
J gene: TRBJ1-1

CDR3 DNA: TGTGCCAGTAAATCCTCCTCCTACGAGCAGTACTTC
CDR3 protein: CASKSSSYEQYF
clone size: -
V gene: TRBV19
D gene: -
J gene: TRBJ2-7

CDR3 DNA: TGTGCCAGCACCAAATGGCGGGGTTCAGGCACTGAAGCTTTCTTT
CDR3 protein: CASTKWRGSGTEAFF
clone size: -
V gene: TRBV2
D gene: -
J gene: TRBJ1-1

CDR3 DNA: TGTGCCATCGGGGTCCCGGGACAGGCCACAGATACGCAGTATTTT
CDR3 protein: CAIGVPGQATDTQYF
clone size: -
V gene: TRBV10-3
D gene: TRBD1
J gene: TRBJ2-3

CDR3 DNA: TGCAGTGCCTTCTTCCTAGAGACCCAGTACTTC
CDR3 protein: CSAFFLETQYF
clone size: once
V gene: TRBV20-1
D gene: -
J gene: TRBJ2-5

CDR3 DNA: TGCAGCTCGGTGGGGCAGGGGAACGAGCAGTACTTC
CDR3 protein: CSSVGQGNEQYF
clone size: once
V gene: TRBV29-1
D gene: -
J gene: TRBJ2-7

CDR3 DNA: TGCGCCAGCAGTTCTCTCGCGGGAGGTCGGGGCACCGGGGAGCTGTTTTTT
CDR3 protein: CASSSLAGGRGTGELFF
clone size: -
V gene: TRBV5-1
D gene: TRBD2
J gene: TRBJ2-2

CDR3 DNA: TGCGCCAGCAGCTTGGGGCGGAGGGACTACAATGAGCAGTTCTTC
CDR3 protein: CASSLGRRDYNEQFF
clone size: -
V gene: TRBV5-1
D gene: -
J gene: TRBJ2-1

CDR3 DNA: TGTGCCAGCAAGTTTGTAGGGAGCTCCTACAATGAGCAGTTCTTC
CDR3 protein: CASKFVGSSYNEQFF
clone size: -
V gene: TRBV28
D gene: -
J gene: TRBJ2-1

CDR3 DNA: TGTGCCAGCAGATTCACTAGATTCCACGAGCAGTACTTC
CDR3 protein: CASRFTRFHEQYF
clone size: -
V gene: TRBV6-5
D gene: -
J gene: TRBJ2-7

CDR3 DNA: TGTGCCAGCAGCCTGGCAGGGGAGACCCAGTACTTC
CDR3 protein: CASSLAGETQYF
clone size: -
V gene: TRBV7-9
D gene: -
J gene: TRBJ2-5

CDR3 DNA: TGTGCCAGCAGTTCTAAGACCCGAGTAGCGGGAGGGCATCGTCCCTACAATGAGCAGTTCTTC
CDR3 protein: CASSSKTRVAGGHRPYNEQFF
clone size: -
V gene: TRBV27
D gene: TRBD2
J gene: TRBJ2-1

CDR3 DNA: TGTGCCAGCAGTTTATCCGTGGGGGGTGGCACTGAAGCTTTCTTT
CDR3 protein: CASSLSVGGGTEAFF
clone size: -
V gene: TRBV27
D gene: -
J gene: TRBJ1-1

CDR3 DNA: TGTGCCAGCAGCTTAGATGCCGCCTACGAGCAGTACTTC
CDR3 protein: CASSLDAAYEQYF
clone size: -
V gene: TRBV11-2
D gene: -
J gene: TRBJ2-7

CDR3 DNA: TGTGCCAGCTCACCACAGACAGGGGACTATGGCTACACCTTC
CDR3 protein: CASSPQTGDYGYTF
clone size: -
V gene: TRBV18
D gene: TRBD1
J gene: TRBJ1-2

CDR3 DNA: TGCAGTGCTAGTCGCAGCTATGGCTACACCTTC
CDR3 protein: CSASRSYGYTF
clone size: -
V gene: TRBV20-1
D gene: -
J gene: TRBJ1-2

CDR3 DNA: TGTGCCAGTGGGGCCGGGACAGGGACGGAGCAGTACTTC
CDR3 protein: CASGAGTGTEQYF
clone size: few
V gene: TRBV19
D gene: TRBD1
J gene: TRBJ2-7

CDR3 DNA: TGTGCCATCCAGCAAGGAGTGGGAGGAGCGTGGTTTGAGCAGTACTTC
CDR3 protein: CAIQQGVGGAWFEQYF
clone size: few
V gene: TRBV6-4
D gene: -
J gene: TRBJ2-7

CDR3 DNA: TGTGCCAGCAGCTTCGGCCAGGGGCTAGCTGAAGCCAAAAACATTCAGTACTTC
CDR3 protein: CASSFGQGLAEAKNIQYF
clone size: -
V gene: TRBV5-4
D gene: -
J gene: TRBJ2-4

CDR3 DNA: TGTGCCAGCAGTGAACACGGGACTAGCGGGGCCTACGAGCAGTACTTC
CDR3 protein: CASSEHGTSGAYEQYF
clone size: -
V gene: TRBV6-1
D gene: TRBD2
J gene: TRBJ2-7

CDR3 DNA: TGTGCCAGCGGTGGGGCGCCGAACACTGAAGCTTTCTTT
CDR3 protein: CASGGAPNTEAFF
clone size: -
V gene: TRBV6-5
D gene: -
J gene: TRBJ1-1

CDR3 DNA: TGCGCCAGCAGCTTGGCGGTATCCCGCACAGATACGCAGTATTTT
CDR3 protein: CASSLAVSRTDTQYF
clone size: -
V gene: TRBV5-1
D gene: -
J gene: TRBJ2-3